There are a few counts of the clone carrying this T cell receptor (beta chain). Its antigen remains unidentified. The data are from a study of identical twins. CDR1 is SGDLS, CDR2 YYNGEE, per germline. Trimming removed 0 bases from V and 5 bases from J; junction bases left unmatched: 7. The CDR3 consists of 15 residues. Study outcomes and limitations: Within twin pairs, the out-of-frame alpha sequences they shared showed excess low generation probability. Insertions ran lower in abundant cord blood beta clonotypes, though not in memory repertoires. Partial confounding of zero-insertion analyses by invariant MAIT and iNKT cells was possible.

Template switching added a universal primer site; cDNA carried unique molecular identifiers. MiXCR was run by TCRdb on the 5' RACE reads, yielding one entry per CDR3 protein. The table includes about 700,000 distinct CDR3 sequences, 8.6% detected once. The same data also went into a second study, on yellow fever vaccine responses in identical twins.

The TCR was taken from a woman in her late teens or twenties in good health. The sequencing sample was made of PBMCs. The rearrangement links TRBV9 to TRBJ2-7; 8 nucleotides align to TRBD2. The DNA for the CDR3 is TGTGCCAGCAGCGTAGGCTTAACTAGCGGAAACGAGCAGTACTTC. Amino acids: CASSVGLTSGNEQYF.